A single sample is the source of the 28 T cell receptor beta chains below, sequenced in a study of blood T cell repertoires in COVID-19. Clones were read by immunoSEQ multiplex PCR, and TCRdb kept only the in-frame ones, dropping some. The data contain some 120,000 clones, 65% to 90% of them singletons. The specimen was peripheral blood. The source of these receptors is an elderly woman with acute or convalescent COVID-19.

The chain combines TRBV19 with TRBJ2-7, with 7 positions matching TRBD1. In germline, CDR1 is LNHDA, CDR2 SQIVND (reference sequence). The V segment lost 7 bases and the J segment 6 bases; nucleotides outside the gene matches: 18. This CDR3 comprises 16 residues. As DNA, the CDR3 is TGTGCCAGTAACCCCGGTGCTGGGACAGAGTGGGGCGAGCAGTACTTC. Translation gives CASNPGAGTEWGEQYF.

The V call is TRBV28, the J call TRBJ1-2; D uncertain. The germline V and J ends were trimmed by 5 bases and 5 bases, with 12 bases remaining between them. The germline gives CDR1 MDHEN, CDR2 SYDVKM. This CDR3 is built from 13 residues. The CDR3 region has the DNA TGTGCCAGCAGTGAGATCCATCTGTATGGCTACACCTTC. Residues: CASSEIHLYGYTF.

The chain couples TRBV7-3 to TRBJ2-1; D might be TRBD2 (5 bases). The V gene lost 10 bases and the J gene lost 6 bases, with 13 bases spanning the gap. Germline CDR1 SGHTA, CDR2 FQGTGA. CDR3 length: 12 amino acids. The CDR3 loop is CATGGRPNEQFF. The DNA for the CDR3 is TGTGCCACAGGAGGCAGACCCAATGAGCAGTTCTTC.

This clone was observed a handful of times. Other DNA sequences in this sample translate to the same CDR3. The chain employs TRBV5-1 and TRBJ2-2; 7 bases line up with TRBD1. Trimming cost V 4 bases and J 0 bases; bases outside gene matches: 3. This CDR3 region has 15 residues. From germline, CDR1 is SGHRS and CDR2 YFSETQ. CDR3 sequence reads: CASSPGTANTGELFF. CDR3 DNA: TGCGCCAGCAGCCCCGGGACAGCGAACACCGGGGAGCTGTTTTTT.

Only one count was recorded for this clone. This chain links TRBV3-1 (or the pseudogene TRBV3-2) with TRBJ1-2; no clear D. Germline V gene data show CDR1 as LGHDT and CDR2 as YNNKEL (reference sequence). Trimming stripped 0 bases from V and 0 bases from J, with 5 bases between. This CDR3 is built from 14 residues. The CDR3 loop is CASSQDRANYGYTF. The CDR3 DNA follows: TGTGCCAGCAGCCAAGACCGAGCTAACTATGGCTACACCTTC.

This chain connects TRBV14 to TRBJ1-1; 8 bases agree with TRBD1. V lost 1 base to trimming and J lost 10 bases; unmatched junction nucleotides: 2. Per the germline V gene, CDR1 is SGHDN and CDR2 is FVKESK. The CDR3 consists of 12 residues. The CDR3 region has the DNA TGTGCCAGCAGCCAAGCCGACAGGGGAGCTTTCTTT. Its protein is CASSQADRGAFF.

A note on this clone: The junction departs from the called germline gene at one end, perhaps through a read error. The rearrangement joins TRBV3-1 (or the pseudogene TRBV3-2) to TRBJ1-1; D gene unclear. The germline gives CDR1 LGHDT, CDR2 YNNKEL (reference sequence). The CDR3 consists of 12 residues. As DNA, the CDR3 is TGTGCCAGCGGCCAAGGAGTTACTGAAGCTTTCTTT. It specifies CASGQGVTEAFF.

The chain combines TRBV19 with TRBJ1-3, with a possible D match to TRBD1 (5 bases). Germline V gene lookup returns CDR1 LNHDA and CDR2 SQIVND (reference sequence). With 3 bases removed from V and 4 bases from J, the gap between germline ends came to 13 bases. The CDR3 has 15 residues. Here the CDR3 DNA reads TGTGCCAGTAGTATGGACATCCTTGGGGGAAACACCATATATTTT. Encoded protein: CASSMDILGGNTIYF.

The rearrangement uses TRBV6-5 and TRBJ1-1; D unresolved. CDR3 length: 14 amino acids. The germline gives CDR1 MNHEY, CDR2 SVGAGI. The DNA for the CDR3 is TGTGCTGAGGGAGCGAACCATCTGAACACTGAAGCTTTCTTT. Its translation is CAEGANHLNTEAFF.

The chain is built from TRBV5-1 and TRBJ2-5; 9 bases match TRBD2. V shed 5 bases, J shed 5 bases, and the junction held 10 bases outside the gene matches. Germline CDR1 SGHRS, CDR2 YFSETQ. CDR3 length equals 15 residues. The DNA of the CDR3 is TGCGCCAGCAGACGTACTAGCGGGCTATACGAGACCCAGTACTTC. Protein sequence: CASRRTSGLYETQYF.

The gene calls are TRBV4-1 and TRBJ1-5, with 11 bases fitting TRBD1. The CDR3 extends over 14 amino acids. V shed 3 bases and J 6 bases; nucleotides not matched to a gene: 1. Germline V gene data show CDR1 as MGHRA and CDR2 as YSYEKL. CDR3 DNA sequence: TGCGCCAGCAGCCATGGGACAGGGGGTCAGCCCCAGCATTTT. This codes for CASSHGTGGQPQHF.

V usage is TRBV28 and J usage is TRBJ1-5; 7 nucleotides line up with TRBD1. CDR1 and CDR2 (germline): MDHEN, SYDVKM. The J segment lost 0 bases and the V segment lost 3 bases, leaving 14 bases of the junction unmatched. The CDR3 has 19 amino acids. Here the CDR3 reads CASSFIRGTDIYSNQPQHF. In DNA form, the CDR3 reads TGTGCCAGCAGTTTCATAAGGGGGACAGATATTTATAGCAATCAGCCCCAGCATTTT. The variable domain in full, completed from reference TRBV28 and TRBJ1-5, reads DVKVTQSSRYLVKRTGEKVFLECVQDMDHENMFWYRQDPGLGLRLIYFSYDVKMKEKGDIPEGYSVSREKKERFSLILESASTNQTSMYLCASSFIRGTDIYSNQPQHFGDGTRLSIL.

The V call is TRBV6-6, the J call TRBJ1-6; 8 bases line up with TRBD1. The CDR3 contains 16 residues. The germline V gene has CDR1 MNHNY and CDR2 SVGAGI (reference sequence). J lost 8 bases, V lost 7 bases, and 13 bases had no gene match. The CDR3 here is CASTVAPGGAYSPLHF. As DNA, the CDR3 is TGTGCCAGCACCGTGGCCCCAGGGGGCGCTTATTCACCCCTCCACTTT.

On this clone itself: An end of the junction does not agree with germline; a read error may underlie this. The chain is built from TRBV7-2 and TRBJ2-7, with 8 bases fitting TRBD1. Germline CDR1 is SGHTA and CDR2 is FQGNSA. The CDR3 runs 14 residues. The CDR3 region is CASSHNRGSGGLHF. For the CDR3, the DNA is TGTGCCAGCAGCCACAACAGGGGGAGCGGCGGACTGCACTTC. Using reference TRBV7-2 and TRBJ2-7 for the parts outside the CDR3, the full variable domain is GAGVSQSPSNKVTEKGKDVELRCDPISGHTALYWYRQSLGQGLEFLIYFQGNSAPDKSGLPSDRFSAERTGGSVSTLTIQRTQQEDSAVYLCASSHNRGSGGLHFGPGTRLTVT.

The chain joins TRBV7-9 to TRBJ1-2; TRBD1 aligns across 11 bases. The CDR3 consists of 15 residues. Germline CDR1 reads SEHNR; CDR2 reads FQNEAQ (reference sequence). Trimming at V came to 11 bases and at J to 7 bases, leaving 15 bases not matched to a gene. For the CDR3, the DNA is TGTGCCTCCGCTCGAAGCGCCGGGACAGGGGGTGGCTACACCTTC. It is translated as CASARSAGTGGGYTF.

This clone appeared a single time. V gene TRBV28 combines with J gene TRBJ2-1, with D unclear. Germline V gene data show CDR1 as MDHEN and CDR2 as SYDVKM. The CDR3 runs 14 residues. V was cut by 5 bases and J by 0 bases, with 8 bases left in between. The CDR3 DNA follows: TGTGCCAGCAGTCTAAGAGGCTCCTACAATGAGCAGTTCTTC. Amino acids: CASSLRGSYNEQFF.

The chain couples TRBV5-6 to TRBJ1-2, with 7 bases aligning to TRBD1. In germline, CDR1 is SGHDT, CDR2 YYEEEE. V shed 2 bases, J shed 4 bases, and the junction held 11 bases outside the gene matches. The CDR3 sequence is 16 residues long. The CDR3 region is CASSFGTAPQIYGYTF. CDR3 DNA: TGTGCCAGCAGCTTCGGGACAGCGCCCCAGATCTATGGCTACACCTTC.

The rearrangement uses TRBV6-6 and TRBJ1-1; D remains ambiguous. This CDR3 comprises 14 residues. Between the trimmed V and J ends, which lost 6 bases and 1 base, there was a span of 12 bases. Germline CDR1 is MNHNY and CDR2 is SVGAGI (reference sequence). The CDR3 is CASRPGFGNTEAFF. The CDR3 DNA follows: TGTGCCAGCAGACCCGGGTTCGGGAACACTGAAGCTTTCTTT.

V usage is TRBV3-1 (or the pseudogene TRBV3-2) and J usage is TRBJ2-4; 7 nucleotides line up with TRBD2. Germline V lookup: CDR1 LGHDT, CDR2 YNNKEL (reference sequence). V lost 1 base and J lost 1; bases outside the gene matches: 10. The CDR3 is 18 amino acids. CDR3 loop: CASSQGGGSTGAKNIQYF. CDR3 bases: TGTGCCAGCAGCCAAGGCGGCGGGAGCACCGGGGCCAAAAACATTCAGTACTTC.

Here the CDR3 DNA reads TGTGCCAGCAGCTTGTCAGGGGGCGCGGATCCGCAGTATTTT. The encoded protein is CASSLSGGADPQYF. This chain uses TRBV5-4 with TRBJ2-3; 8 bases map to TRBD1. The CDR3 runs to 14 residues. V trimming: 1 base; J trimming: 10 bases; junction bases outside the gene matches: 8. From germline, CDR1 is SGHNT and CDR2 YYREEE (reference sequence). Full variable domain (rest looked up from reference TRBV5-4 and TRBJ2-3): ETGVTQSPTHLIKTRGQQVTLRCSSQSGHNTVSWYQQALGQGPQFIFQYYREEENGRGNFPPRFSGLQFPNYSSELNVNALELDDSALYLCASSLSGGADPQYFGPGTRLTVL.

This sequence joins TRBV6-4 and TRBJ2-1; D perhaps matches TRBD1 (6 bases). Looked up from germline, CDR1 is MRHNA and CDR2 is SNTAGT. The CDR3 length is 15 residues. The V and J ends lost 5 bases and 3 bases respectively, with 14 bases between them. The CDR3 DNA reads as TGTGCCAGCAGTCGACAGGCTGGGATCTACAATGAGCAGTTCTTC. It translates to CASSRQAGIYNEQFF.

This clone was counted a single time. This chain joins TRBV19 and TRBJ1-1; maybe TRBD1 (6 bases). The CDR3 totals 14 residues. Trimming took 2 bases from V and 5 from J, leaving 12 bases between them. Germline V gene lookup returns CDR1 LNHDA and CDR2 SQIVND (reference sequence). The CDR3 spells CASSITRGGTEAFF. CDR3 in DNA: TGTGCCAGTAGTATAACCAGGGGAGGGACTGAAGCTTTCTTT.

V is TRBV4-1 and J is TRBJ2-1; no firm D call. The CDR3 extends over 11 amino acids. V was shortened by 0 bases and J by 12 bases, with 6 bases between the two germline ends. CDR1 MGHRA and CDR2 YSYEKL come from the germline V gene. The CDR3 bases are TGCGCCAGCAGCCAAGAAGAGAGGCAGTTCTTC. It encodes CASSQEERQFF.

The chain has TRBV5-1 and TRBJ2-2; D is perhaps TRBD1 (7 bases). V gave up 4 bases and J gave up 4 bases, with 14 bases separating them. Germline loops: CDR1 SGHRS, CDR2 YFSETQ. The CDR3 has 15 amino acids. CDR3 region: CASSLLEGATGELFF. The DNA of the CDR3 is TGCGCCAGCAGCCTGCTGGAGGGGGCCACCGGGGAGCTGTTTTTT.

This chain connects TRBV9 to TRBJ1-2; D may be TRBD1 (6 bases). This CDR3 has 17 residues. Germline V gene data show CDR1 as SGDLS and CDR2 as YYNGEE. V was shortened by 4 bases and J by 8 bases, with 27 bases between the two germline ends. The CDR3, as DNA: TGTGCCAGCAGCCCCAGTCAGACGTGGGGGCGTTCGGTAGGCTACACCTTC. As protein: CASSPSQTWGRSVGYTF.

The chain is built from TRBV18 and TRBJ2-7, with a possible D match to TRBD1 (6 bases). Trimming cost V 8 bases and J 2 bases, with 19 bases left between them. The germline gives CDR1 KGHSH, CDR2 LQKENI. The CDR3 sequence is 15 residues long. CDR3 in DNA: TGTGCCAGCACCACCGGCAACAGGGTTACCTACGAGCAGTACTTC. It yields the protein CASTTGNRVTYEQYF.

The chain carries TRBV5-1 and TRBJ2-1, with D possibly being TRBD1 (6 bases). The germline CDR1 and CDR2 sequences are SGHRS and YFSETQ. CDR3 size: 15 residues. V dropped 5 bases and J dropped 4 bases, with 16 bases sitting between them. CDR3 protein: CASSSTGLSYNEQFF. Here the CDR3 DNA reads TGCGCCAGCAGTTCAACAGGGCTATCTTACAATGAGCAGTTCTTC.

The CDR3 DNA sequence: TGTGCCAGCAGCAACTACACAGATACGCAGTATTTT. Translated, it gives CASSNYTDTQYF. The gene calls are TRBV7-2 and TRBJ2-3; D is uncertain. CDR1 is SGHTA, CDR2 FQGNSA, per germline. The CDR3 loop spans 12 amino acids. Between the trimmed V and J ends, which lost 5 bases and 2 bases, there was a span of 5 bases.